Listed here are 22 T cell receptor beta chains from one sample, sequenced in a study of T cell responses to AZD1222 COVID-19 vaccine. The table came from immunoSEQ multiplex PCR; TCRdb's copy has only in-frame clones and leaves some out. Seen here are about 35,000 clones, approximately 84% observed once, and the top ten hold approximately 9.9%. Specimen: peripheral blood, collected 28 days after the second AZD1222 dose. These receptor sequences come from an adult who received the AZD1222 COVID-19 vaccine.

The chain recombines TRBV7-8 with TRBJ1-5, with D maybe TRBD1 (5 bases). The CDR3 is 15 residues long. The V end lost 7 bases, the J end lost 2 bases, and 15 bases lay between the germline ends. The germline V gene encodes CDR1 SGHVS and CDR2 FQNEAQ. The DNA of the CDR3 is TGTGCCAGCACAATAGGGGTGCTGGGCAATCAGCCCCAGCATTTT. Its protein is CASTIGVLGNQPQHF.

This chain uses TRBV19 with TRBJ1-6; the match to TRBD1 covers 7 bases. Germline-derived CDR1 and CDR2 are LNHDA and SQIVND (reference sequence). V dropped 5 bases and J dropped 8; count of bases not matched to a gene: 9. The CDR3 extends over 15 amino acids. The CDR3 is CASSSSGGLDSPLHF. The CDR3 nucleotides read TGTGCCAGTAGTTCCTCAGGGGGGTTGGATTCACCCCTCCACTTT.

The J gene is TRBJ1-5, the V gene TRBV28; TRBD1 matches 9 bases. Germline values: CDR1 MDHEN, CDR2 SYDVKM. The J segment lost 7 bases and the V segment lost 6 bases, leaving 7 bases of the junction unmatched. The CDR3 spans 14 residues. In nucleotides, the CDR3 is TGTGCCAGCAGGAAAACAGGGGGCGGGCAGCCCCAGCATTTT. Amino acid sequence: CASRKTGGGQPQHF.

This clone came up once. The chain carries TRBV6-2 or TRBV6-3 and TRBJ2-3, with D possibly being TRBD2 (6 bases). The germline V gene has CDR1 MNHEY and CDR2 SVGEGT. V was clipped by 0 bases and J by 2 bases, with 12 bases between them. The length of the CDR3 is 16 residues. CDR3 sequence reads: CASSYSSEGSTDTQYF. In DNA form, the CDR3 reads TGTGCCAGCAGTTACTCCTCGGAGGGGTCCACAGATACGCAGTATTTT.

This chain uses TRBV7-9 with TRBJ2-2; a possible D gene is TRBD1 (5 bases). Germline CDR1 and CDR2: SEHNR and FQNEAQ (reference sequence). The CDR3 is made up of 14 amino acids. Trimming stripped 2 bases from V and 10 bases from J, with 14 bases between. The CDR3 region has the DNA TGTGCCAGCAGCTTACCCCCACAGGTAGAGGAGCTGTTTTTT. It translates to CASSLPPQVEELFF.

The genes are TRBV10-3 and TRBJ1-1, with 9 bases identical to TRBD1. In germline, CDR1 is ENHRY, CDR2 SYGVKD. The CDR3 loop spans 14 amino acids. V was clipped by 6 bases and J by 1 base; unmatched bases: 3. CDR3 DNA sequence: TGTGCCATCAGGGGACAGGGCCCGAACACTGAAGCTTTCTTT. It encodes CAIRGQGPNTEAFF.

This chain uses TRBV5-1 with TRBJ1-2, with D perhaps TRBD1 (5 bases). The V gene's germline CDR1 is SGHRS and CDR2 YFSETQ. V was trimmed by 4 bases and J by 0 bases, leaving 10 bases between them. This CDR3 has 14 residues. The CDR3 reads CASSDQGANYGYTF. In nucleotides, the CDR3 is TGCGCCAGCAGCGATCAGGGAGCTAACTATGGCTACACCTTC.

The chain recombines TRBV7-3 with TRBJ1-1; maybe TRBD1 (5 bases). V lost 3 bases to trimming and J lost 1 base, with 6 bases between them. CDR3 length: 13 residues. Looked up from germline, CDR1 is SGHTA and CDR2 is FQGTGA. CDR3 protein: CASSFGGNTEAFF. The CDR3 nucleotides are TGTGCCAGCAGCTTTGGGGGGAACACTGAAGCTTTCTTT.

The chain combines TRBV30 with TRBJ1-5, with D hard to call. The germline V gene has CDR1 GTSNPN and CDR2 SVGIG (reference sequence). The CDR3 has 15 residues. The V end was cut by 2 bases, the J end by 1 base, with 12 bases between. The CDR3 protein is CAWSQEDVSNQPQHF. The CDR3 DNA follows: TGTGCCTGGAGTCAAGAGGACGTGAGCAATCAGCCCCAGCATTTT.

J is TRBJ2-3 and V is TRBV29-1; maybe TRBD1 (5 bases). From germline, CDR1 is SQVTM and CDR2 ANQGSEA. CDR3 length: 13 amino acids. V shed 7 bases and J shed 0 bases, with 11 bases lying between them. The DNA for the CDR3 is TGCAGCGCCCGGACAACTAGCACAGATACGCAGTATTTT. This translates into CSARTTSTDTQYF.

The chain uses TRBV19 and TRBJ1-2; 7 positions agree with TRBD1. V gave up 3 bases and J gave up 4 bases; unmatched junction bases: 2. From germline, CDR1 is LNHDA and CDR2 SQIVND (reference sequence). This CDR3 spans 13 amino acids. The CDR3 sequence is CASSIRGSYGYTF. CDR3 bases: TGTGCCAGTAGTATCAGGGGGAGCTATGGCTACACCTTC.

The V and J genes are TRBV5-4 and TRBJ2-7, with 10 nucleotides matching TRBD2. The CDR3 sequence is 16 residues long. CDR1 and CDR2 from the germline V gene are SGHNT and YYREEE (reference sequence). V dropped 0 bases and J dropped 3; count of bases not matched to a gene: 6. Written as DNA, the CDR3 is TGTGCCAGCAGCTTGGCCGCGGCTAGCGGGAGCTACGAGCAGTACTTC. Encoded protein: CASSLAAASGSYEQYF. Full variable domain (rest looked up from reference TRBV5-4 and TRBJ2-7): ETGVTQSPTHLIKTRGQQVTLRCSSQSGHNTVSWYQQALGQGPQFIFQYYREEENGRGNFPPRFSGLQFPNYSSELNVNALELDDSALYLCASSLAAASGSYEQYFGPGTRLTVT.

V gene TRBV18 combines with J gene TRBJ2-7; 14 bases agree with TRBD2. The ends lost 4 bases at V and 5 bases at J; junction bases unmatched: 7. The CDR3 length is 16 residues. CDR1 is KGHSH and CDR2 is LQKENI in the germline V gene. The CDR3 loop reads CASSLGTSGSPHEQYF. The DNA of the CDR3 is TGTGCCAGCTCACTCGGGACTAGCGGGAGCCCCCACGAGCAGTACTTC. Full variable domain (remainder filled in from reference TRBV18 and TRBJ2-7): NAGVMQNPRHLVRRRGQEARLRCSPMKGHSHVYWYRQLPEEGLKFMVYLQKENIIDESGMPKERFSAEFPKEGPSILRIQQVVRGDSAAYFCASSLGTSGSPHEQYFGPGTRLTVT.

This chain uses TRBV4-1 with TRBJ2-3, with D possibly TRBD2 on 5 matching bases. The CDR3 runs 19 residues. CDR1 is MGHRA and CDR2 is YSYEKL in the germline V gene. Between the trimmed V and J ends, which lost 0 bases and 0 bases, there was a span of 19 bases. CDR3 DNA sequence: TGCGCCAGCAGCCAAGACCCCCTCCTAGGGAGCGGTAGCACAGATACGCAGTATTTT. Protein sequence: CASSQDPLLGSGSTDTQYF.

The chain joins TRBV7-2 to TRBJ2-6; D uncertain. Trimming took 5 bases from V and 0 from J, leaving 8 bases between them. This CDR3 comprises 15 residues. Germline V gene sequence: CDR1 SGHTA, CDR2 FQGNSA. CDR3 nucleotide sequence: TGTGCCAGCAGCCCAAGAAACTCTGGGGCCAACGTCCTGACTTTC. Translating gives CASSPRNSGANVLTF. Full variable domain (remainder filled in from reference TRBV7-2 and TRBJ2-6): GAGVSQSPSNKVTEKGKDVELRCDPISGHTALYWYRQSLGQGLEFLIYFQGNSAPDKSGLPSDRFSAERTGGSVSTLTIQRTQQEDSAVYLCASSPRNSGANVLTFGAGSRLTVL.

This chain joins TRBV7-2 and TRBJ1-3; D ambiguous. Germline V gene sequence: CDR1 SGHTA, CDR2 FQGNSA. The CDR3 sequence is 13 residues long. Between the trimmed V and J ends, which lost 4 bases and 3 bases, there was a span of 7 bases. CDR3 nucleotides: TGTGCCAGCAGCTCGTTAGGTGGAAACACCATATATTTT. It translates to CASSSLGGNTIYF. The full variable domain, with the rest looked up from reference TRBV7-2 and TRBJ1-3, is GAGVSQSPSNKVTEKGKDVELRCDPISGHTALYWYRQSLGQGLEFLIYFQGNSAPDKSGLPSDRFSAERTGGSVSTLTIQRTQQEDSAVYLCASSSLGGNTIYFGEGSWLTVV.

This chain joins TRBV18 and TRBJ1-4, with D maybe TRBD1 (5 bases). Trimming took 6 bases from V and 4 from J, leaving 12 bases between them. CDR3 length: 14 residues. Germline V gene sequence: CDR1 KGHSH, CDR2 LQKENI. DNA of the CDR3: TGTGCCAGCTCCCCTATAGGGGTTAATGAAAAACTGTTTTTT. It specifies CASSPIGVNEKLFF.

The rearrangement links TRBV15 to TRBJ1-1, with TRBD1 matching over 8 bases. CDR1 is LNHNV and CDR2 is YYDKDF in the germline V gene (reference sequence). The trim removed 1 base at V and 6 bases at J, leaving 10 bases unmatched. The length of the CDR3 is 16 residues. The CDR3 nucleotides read TGTGCCACCAGCAGAGCCTCAGGGGGCCCCTATTCTGAAGCTTTCTTT. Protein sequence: CATSRASGGPYSEAFF.

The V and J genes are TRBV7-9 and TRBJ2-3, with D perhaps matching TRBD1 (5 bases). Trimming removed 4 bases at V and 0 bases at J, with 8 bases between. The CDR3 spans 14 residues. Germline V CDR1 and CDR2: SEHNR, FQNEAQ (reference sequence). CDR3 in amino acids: CASSSQGSTDTQYF. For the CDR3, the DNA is TGTGCCAGCAGCTCCCAGGGTAGCACAGATACGCAGTATTTT.

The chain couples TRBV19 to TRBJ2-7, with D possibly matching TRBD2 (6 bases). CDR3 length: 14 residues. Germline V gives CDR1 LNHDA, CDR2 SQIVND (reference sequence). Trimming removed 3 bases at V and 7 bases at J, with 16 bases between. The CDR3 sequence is CASSIKLGGGEQYF. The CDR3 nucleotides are TGTGCCAGTAGTATTAAGTTGGGAGGCGGGGAGCAGTACTTC. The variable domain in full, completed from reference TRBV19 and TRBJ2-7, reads DGGITQSPKYLFRKEGQNVTLSCEQNLNHDAMYWYRQDPGQGLRLIYYSQIVNDFQKGDIAEGYSVSREKKESFPLTVTSAQKNPTAFYLCASSIKLGGGEQYFGPGTRLTVT.

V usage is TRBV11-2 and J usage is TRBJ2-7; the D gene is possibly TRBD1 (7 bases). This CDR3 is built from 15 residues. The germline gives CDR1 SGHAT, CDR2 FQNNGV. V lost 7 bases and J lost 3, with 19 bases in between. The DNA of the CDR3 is TGTGCCAGCACCGAAGGTGCAGGGGGGTTCTACGAGCAGTACTTC. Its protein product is CASTEGAGGFYEQYF.

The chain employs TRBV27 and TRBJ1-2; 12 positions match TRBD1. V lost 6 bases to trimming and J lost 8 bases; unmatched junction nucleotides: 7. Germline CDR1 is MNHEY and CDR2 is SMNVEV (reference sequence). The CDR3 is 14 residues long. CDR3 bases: TGTGCCAGCAGGGGACAGGGGGCGAAGGGGGGCTACACCTTC. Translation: CASRGQGAKGGYTF.